One and the same sample provided the 27 T cell receptor beta chains below, sequenced in a study of blood T cells in healthy people across ages. A sample-barcoded 5' primer and a J-beta primer mix were used in a second PCR of about 7 to 12 cycles. TCRdb reanalysed the 5' RACE reads using MiXCR and keeps one entry per CDR3 protein. The repertoire has more than 650,000 distinct CDR3 sequences, roughly 24% of them found once; the top ten carry around 3%. This sample also appeared in a second study, on T cells of mothers and their children.

Sequenced input: blood. These receptors all come from a boy aged 5-17 years in good health.

The table lists this clonotype with many counts. CDR3 sequence: CASSRDGSGNTIYF. The CDR3 DNA sequence: TGTGCCAGCAGCCGGGACGGATCTGGAAACACCATATATTTT. The chain employs TRBV3-1 and TRBJ1-3; a weak D match, TRBD1 (5 bases). V lost 4 bases to trimming and J lost 1 base, with 8 bases between them. This CDR3 comprises 14 residues. Germline V gene data show CDR1 as LGHDT and CDR2 as YNNKEL (reference sequence).

This clonotype showed up just a few times. The gene calls are TRBV10-2 and TRBJ1-1; 7 bases are shared with TRBD1. The ends lost 6 bases at V and 6 bases at J; junction bases unmatched: 10. Germline V gives CDR1 WSHSY, CDR2 SAAADI. The CDR3 runs to 14 residues. CDR3 coding DNA: TGCGCCAGCAGCGTGGACAGGCGGGTCTCTGAAGCTTTCTTT. Protein: CASSVDRRVSEAFF.

The chain couples TRBV3-1 to TRBJ2-1; D is unclear. Per the germline V gene, CDR1 is LGHDT and CDR2 is YNNKEL (reference sequence). The CDR3 extends over 12 amino acids. Trimming removed 4 bases at V and 9 bases at J, with 10 bases between. The CDR3 here is CASSLILSEQFF. The CDR3 bases are TGTGCCAGCAGCCTAATATTAAGTGAGCAGTTCTTC.

The chain joins TRBV9 to TRBJ2-3, with D perhaps TRBD1 or TRBD2 (6 bases each). V lost 2 bases, J lost 6 bases, and 13 bases lay in between. The CDR3 loop spans 14 amino acids. Per germline, CDR1 SGDLS and CDR2 YYNGEE. The CDR3 protein is CASSVGGRWDTQYF. In DNA form, the CDR3 reads TGTGCCAGCAGCGTTGGGGGGCGATGGGATACGCAGTATTTT.

CDR3 coding DNA: TGTGCCAGCAGTTACGGCTGGGGCCCGGGGACTGAAGCTTTCTTT. It yields the protein CASSYGWGPGTEAFF. This chain uses TRBV6-5 with TRBJ1-1, with D maybe TRBD1 (5 bases). Trimming removed 2 bases from V and 5 bases from J, with 15 bases in between. The CDR3 has 15 amino acids. Per germline, CDR1 MNHEY and CDR2 SVGAGI.

This clonotype showed up just a few times. The junction departs from germline at one end; a sequencing error may be responsible. This sequence joins TRBV9 and TRBJ2-1, with 10 positions matching TRBD1. This CDR3 contains 14 residues. CDR1 SGDLS and CDR2 YYNGEE come from the germline V gene. CDR3 loop: CASSGSGTGAIHIF. Here the CDR3 DNA reads TGTGCCAGCAGCGGATCCGGGACAGGGGCCATCCATATCTTC.

The rearrangement joins TRBV2 to TRBJ2-1, with D tentatively TRBD1 (6 bases). V was trimmed by 8 bases and J by 1 base, leaving 12 bases between them. The CDR3 totals 14 residues. Germline V lookup: CDR1 SNHLY, CDR2 FYNNEI. The chain's CDR3 is CASFRDISYNEQFF. CDR3 DNA sequence: TGTGCCAGCTTCCGGGACATTTCCTACAATGAGCAGTTCTTC.

J is TRBJ2-3 and V is TRBV7-9; 10 bases align to TRBD1. Germline trimming cut 3 bases from V and 3 bases from J; bases unmatched to any gene: 3. Germline values: CDR1 SEHNR, CDR2 FQNEAQ (reference sequence). This CDR3 is 15 amino acids long. The CDR3 sequence is CASSFGQGGTDTQYF. CDR3 DNA: TGTGCCAGCAGCTTCGGACAGGGGGGAACAGATACGCAGTATTTT. Supplemented by reference TRBV7-9 and TRBJ2-3, the full variable domain reads DTGVSQNPRHKITKRGQNVTFRCDPISEHNRLYWYRQTLGQGPEFLTYFQNEAQLEKSRLLSDRFSAERPKGSFSTLEIQRTEQGDSAMYLCASSFGQGGTDTQYFGPGTRLTVL.

This clonotype was detected a few times. The chain is built from TRBV7-3 and TRBJ2-2; no definite D call. CDR3 length: 15 residues. Germline V CDR1 and CDR2: SGHTA, FQGTGA. V lost 0 bases to trimming and J lost 8 bases, with 13 bases between them. CDR3 loop: CASSLTGSRDGELFF. As DNA, the CDR3 is TGTGCCAGCAGCTTAACTGGCTCCCGAGATGGGGAGCTGTTTTTT.

This chain links TRBV3-1 with TRBJ2-3; 10 bases agree with TRBD2. The CDR3 is 17 residues long. V was clipped by 0 bases and J by 5 bases; unmatched bases: 8. Looked up from germline, CDR1 is LGHDT and CDR2 is YNNKEL (reference sequence). The DNA for the CDR3 is TGTGCCAGCAGCCAAGATCCGGTAGCGGGGGGACAAGATACGCAGTATTTT. Its translation: CASSQDPVAGGQDTQYF.

In this sample, this clonotype turned up a few times. V and J are TRBV7-2 and TRBJ2-5; 7 bases are shared with TRBD2. The V gene end was trimmed by 0 bases and the J gene end by 7 bases; junction bases not matched to a gene: 5. This CDR3 is built from 14 residues. The germline V gene encodes CDR1 SGHTA and CDR2 FQGNSA. DNA for the CDR3: TGTGCCAGCAGCTTAGCGGGGGGGAGTGGGACCCAGTACTTC. Its protein product is CASSLAGGSGTQYF.

This chain connects TRBV3-1 to TRBJ2-5, with TRBD1 matching over 8 bases. CDR1 and CDR2 from the germline V gene are LGHDT and YNNKEL (reference sequence). CDR3 length: 16 residues. V shed 4 bases, J shed 0 bases, and the junction held 7 bases outside the gene matches. The CDR3 sequence is CASSRRDRNYQETQYF. CDR3 DNA sequence: TGTGCCAGCAGCCGCCGGGACAGGAATTACCAAGAGACCCAGTACTTC.

Remarks on this clonotype: An end of the junction does not agree with germline; a read error may underlie this. J is TRBJ2-1 and V is TRBV6-6, with TRBD2 identical over 7 bases. This CDR3 spans 13 amino acids. Germline lookup yields CDR1 MNHNY and CDR2 SVGAGI (reference sequence). DNA of the CDR3: TGTGCCAGTACTAGCGCGGGGTACAACGAGCAGTTCTTC. This translates into CASTSAGYNEQFF.

The chain has TRBV2 and TRBJ1-2; TRBD1 is a possible D gene (6 bases). Germline CDR1 reads SNHLY; CDR2 reads FYNNEI. V shed 0 bases and J shed 6 bases, with 11 bases lying between them. The CDR3 is made up of 14 amino acids. CDR3 nucleotides: TGTGCCAGCAGTGAAGCGGTACAGGGAGATGGCTACACCTTC. This encodes CASSEAVQGDGYTF.

J is TRBJ1-4 and V is TRBV5-1; D gene uncertain. This CDR3 contains 14 residues. V gave up 2 bases and J gave up 8 bases, with 13 bases separating them. The germline V gene encodes CDR1 SGHRS and CDR2 YFSETQ. The CDR3 DNA follows: TGCGCCAGCAGCTTTAACGGGGAGAAAGAAAAACTGTTTTTT. This sequence encodes CASSFNGEKEKLFF.

This clonotype appeared a few times. This chain uses TRBV11-1 with TRBJ2-4; D uncertain. Trimming pared 5 bases from V and 2 bases from J, leaving 10 bases between. The CDR3 is made up of 14 amino acids. CDR1 is SGHAT and CDR2 is FQDESV in the germline V gene (reference sequence). This CDR3 is CASSPRATKNIQYF. The CDR3 DNA follows: TGTGCCAGCAGCCCCCGCGCAACCAAAAACATTCAGTACTTC. Supplemented by reference TRBV11-1 and TRBJ2-4, the full variable domain reads EAEVAQSPRYKITEKSQAVAFWCDPISGHATLYWYRQILGQGPELLVQFQDESVVDDSQLPKDRFSAERLKGVDSTLKIQPAELGDSAMYLCASSPRATKNIQYFGAGTRLSVL.

The rearrangement links TRBV3-1 to TRBJ1-1; a weak D match, TRBD1 (5 bases). CDR3 size: 15 residues. V was pared by 0 bases and J by 0 bases, with 8 bases between. Germline CDR1 reads LGHDT; CDR2 reads YNNKEL (reference sequence). CDR3 amino acids: CASSQDWGMNTEAFF. CDR3 bases: TGTGCCAGCAGCCAAGATTGGGGGATGAACACTGAAGCTTTCTTT. Together with reference TRBV3-1 and TRBJ1-1, the CDR3 gives the full variable domain: DTAVSQTPKYLVTQMGNDKSIKCEQNLGHDTMYWYKQDSKKFLKIMFSYNNKELIINETVPNRFSPKSPDKAHLNLHINSLELGDSAVYFCASSQDWGMNTEAFFGQGTRLTVV.

This clonotype has just a few counts. The chain couples TRBV27 to TRBJ2-5, with 7 bases identical to TRBD2. The end of the DNA aligns better with TRBJ2-1, so the J call may be wrong. The CDR3 has 15 residues. CDR1 and CDR2 (germline): MNHEY, SMNVEV (reference sequence). CDR3 sequence reads: CASKMDGGFYNEQFF. The CDR3 DNA sequence: TGTGCCAGCAAAATGGACGGGGGGTTCTACAATGAGCAGTTCTTC.

This clonotype turned up a few times. DNA for the CDR3: TGCAGTGCTAGTGCCGACCCTGGCGAGCAGTACTTC. Its protein is CSASADPGEQYF. This chain joins TRBV20-1 and TRBJ2-5; D remains ambiguous. Near its end, the DNA agrees better with TRBJ2-7, so the J call may be wrong. Germline CDR1 and CDR2: DFQATT and SNEGSKA (reference sequence). The CDR3 is made up of 12 amino acids.

CDR3 loop: CASSLVGTNTGELFF. As DNA, the CDR3 is TGTGCCAGCAGCTTGGTCGGGACGAACACCGGGGAGCTGTTTTTT. The chain has TRBV5-8 and TRBJ2-2, with D possibly being TRBD2 (5 bases). CDR1 is SGHTS, CDR2 YDEGEE, per germline. Trimming took 0 bases from V and 0 from J, leaving 6 bases between them. The CDR3 totals 15 residues.

This clonotype was detected ten times or more. The V and J genes are TRBV12-3 or TRBV12-4 and TRBJ2-1; D possibly corresponds to TRBD1 (6 bases). V was pared by 10 bases and J by 4 bases, with 11 bases between. The CDR3 runs 12 residues. The CDR3 protein is CATEGGYNEQFF. The DNA for the CDR3 is TGTGCCACCGAAGGGGGATACAATGAGCAGTTCTTC.

This chain links TRBV5-5 with TRBJ1-4; TRBD1 is a possible D gene (6 bases). Trimming pared 0 bases from V and 4 bases from J, leaving 13 bases between. This CDR3 has 16 residues. Germline V gives CDR1 SGHKS, CDR2 YYEKEE (reference sequence). For the CDR3, the DNA is TGTGCCAGCAGCTTGGAACTGGACAGTTATAATGAAAAACTGTTTTTT. It specifies CASSLELDSYNEKLFF.

The chain couples TRBV7-9 to TRBJ1-1, with 7 nucleotides matching TRBD1. The CDR3 is made up of 15 amino acids. The V gene end was trimmed by 5 bases and the J gene end by 0 bases; junction bases not matched to a gene: 6. Germline CDR1 reads SEHNR; CDR2 reads FQNEAQ (reference sequence). CDR3 region: CASSGGDRMNTEAFF. For the CDR3, the DNA is TGTGCCAGCAGCGGAGGGGACAGAATGAACACTGAAGCTTTCTTT.

The table lists this clonotype with a few counts. The chain combines TRBV20-1 with TRBJ2-6, with D possibly TRBD1 on 6 matching bases. The V gene lost 3 bases and the J gene lost 0 bases, with 18 bases spanning the gap. The CDR3 is made up of 18 amino acids. Germline V gene sequence: CDR1 DFQATT, CDR2 SNEGSKA (reference sequence). The CDR3 reads CSASAPGHRNSGANVLTF. The CDR3 DNA follows: TGCAGTGCTAGCGCTCCGGGACACCGAAACTCTGGGGCCAACGTCCTGACTTTC.

The chain employs TRBV9 and TRBJ1-2, with a tentative D call TRBD1 (6 bases). The CDR3 runs to 15 residues. V lost 0 bases and J lost 7, with 16 bases in between. Germline CDR1 is SGDLS and CDR2 is YYNGEE. The CDR3 DNA reads as TGTGCCAGCAGCGTAGAGGGGGGGGGATACGGTGGCTACACCTTC. This encodes CASSVEGGGYGGYTF.

The J gene is TRBJ2-1, the V gene TRBV20-1; 10 bases map to TRBD1. Trimming took 0 bases from V and 4 from J; bases not matched to a gene: 9. Germline CDR1 reads DFQATT; CDR2 reads SNEGSKA (reference sequence). The CDR3 length is 17 residues. The DNA of the CDR3 is TGCAGTGCTAGAGATTACCGGGACAGGGGATTTTACAATGAGCAGTTCTTC. Encoded protein: CSARDYRDRGFYNEQFF.

This clonotype has a handful of counts. The chain employs TRBV27 and TRBJ2-1; no reliable D call. V was cut by 0 bases and J by 6 bases, with 6 bases left in between. This CDR3 comprises 13 residues. Germline V gene lookup returns CDR1 MNHEY and CDR2 SMNVEV (reference sequence). This CDR3 reads CASSLSALNEQFF. CDR3 nucleotide sequence: TGTGCCAGCAGTTTATCCGCCCTCAATGAGCAGTTCTTC.